The 21 T cell receptor beta chains below all came from one sample that was sequenced in a study of shared clonotypes between healthy human individuals. The method was immunoSEQ multiplex PCR; TCRdb's version includes in-frame clones alone and lacks a portion of them. The sample has around 1,900,000 clones, around 93% seen once; the top ten hold 1.5% to 2%. Naive CD8 isolation took CD45RO-negative cells positively selected for CCR7 and excluded terminally differentiated effector memory CD45RA+ cells. The specimen was naive CD8+ T cells from PBMCs. The origin of the receptors is a man younger than 35 in good health. Some clones in this sample may be carry-over from other donors' samples.

V gene TRBV19 combines with J gene TRBJ1-4; a weak D match, TRBD1 (5 bases). The ends were cut back, 5 bases at V and 7 bases at J, with 17 bases in the middle. This CDR3 is 15 amino acids long. In germline, CDR1 is LNHDA, CDR2 SQIVND (reference sequence). The CDR3 nucleotides read TGTGCCAGTAGTGCCTCCAGCAGGGAAGGTGAAAAACTGTTTTTT. Translated: CASSASSREGEKLFF.

This clone occurred once. The chain couples TRBV7-3 to TRBJ2-1; 9 bases line up with TRBD2. The V gene end was trimmed by 2 bases and the J gene end by 5 bases; junction bases not matched to a gene: 4. Germline assignment: CDR1 SGHTA and CDR2 FQGTGA. This CDR3 region has 15 residues. Here the CDR3 DNA reads TGTGCCAGCAGCTTACTAGCGGGATATAACAATGAGCAGTTCTTC. Residues: CASSLLAGYNNEQFF.

This clone has a single count. The chain joins TRBV5-6 to TRBJ2-2; D is perhaps TRBD1 (5 bases). Trimming took 3 bases from V and 5 from J, leaving 17 bases between them. This CDR3 region has 16 residues. Germline CDR1 SGHDT, CDR2 YYEEEE. CDR3 DNA: TGTGCCAGCAGCTCGATGGGGCCCCTGGGGACCGGGGAGCTGTTTTTT. Amino acid sequence: CASSSMGPLGTGELFF.

The V and J genes are TRBV19 and TRBJ2-3, with TRBD1 matching 7 bases. Unmatched junction bases numbered 8, after V lost 7 bases and J lost 1 base. The germline gives CDR1 LNHDA, CDR2 SQIVND (reference sequence). The length of the CDR3 is 15 residues. The CDR3 spells CASTDRAGGTDTQYF. DNA of the CDR3: TGTGCCAGTACCGACAGGGCCGGGGGCACAGATACGCAGTATTTT.

The gene calls are TRBV11-3 and TRBJ1-4, with D uncertain. Trimming took 8 bases from V and 8 from J, leaving 15 bases between them. This CDR3 spans 13 amino acids. The V gene's germline CDR1 is SGHNT and CDR2 YENEEA. CDR3: CASSRVAGEKLFF. The CDR3 nucleotides read TGTGCCAGCTCAAGGGTGGCCGGAGAAAAACTGTTTTTT.

The chain uses TRBV5-1 and TRBJ2-7; D call uncertain. CDR3 size: 13 residues. V was cut by 5 bases and J by 2 bases, with 11 bases left in between. The germline V gene has CDR1 SGHRS and CDR2 YFSETQ. The CDR3 nucleotides read TGCGCCAGCAGGATTGGGGTAACCTACGAGCAGTACTTC. This gives the protein CASRIGVTYEQYF.

J is TRBJ1-2 and V is TRBV28; tentative D call: TRBD1 (6 bases). The germline V gene has CDR1 MDHEN and CDR2 SYDVKM. V was clipped by 10 bases and J by 0 bases, with 18 bases between them. The CDR3 length is 15 residues. The CDR3 sequence: CATHPAEGANYGYTF. CDR3 sequence (DNA): TGTGCCACCCACCCCGCTGAGGGGGCTAACTATGGCTACACCTTC.

J is TRBJ2-7 and V is TRBV28; D could derive from TRBD1 or TRBD2 (5 bases each). V lost 6 bases and J lost 6, with 15 bases in between. The CDR3 totals 13 residues. CDR1 is MDHEN, CDR2 SYDVKM, per germline. Here the CDR3 reads CASSDRDLVEQYF. The CDR3 coding sequence is TGTGCCAGCAGCGACCGGGACCTGGTCGAGCAGTACTTC.

Points on this clone: Other DNA sequences in the same sample also yield this CDR3. The chain combines TRBV6-5 with TRBJ2-7; 7 nucleotides agree with TRBD1. CDR1 is MNHEY, CDR2 SVGAGI, per germline. Losses at the gene ends were 0 bases for V and 1 base for J; bases not matched to a gene: 6. The CDR3 extends over 16 amino acids. The CDR3 reads CASSYSSGQVSYEQYF. The CDR3 bases are TGTGCCAGCAGTTACTCGTCCGGACAGGTGTCCTACGAGCAGTACTTC.

About this clone: This may be a read error, as it is one base from a much larger clone. The identical CDR3 is also encoded by other nucleotide sequences in the sample. J is TRBJ2-3 and V is TRBV9; D unresolved. Per germline, CDR1 SGDLS and CDR2 YYNGEE. V lost 4 bases and J 2 bases, leaving 2 bases between the germline ends. This CDR3 comprises 11 residues. The CDR3, as DNA: TGTGCCAGCAGCTCCACAGATACGCAGTATTTT. As protein: CASSSTDTQYF.

V is TRBV7-6 and J is TRBJ2-3; D not resolved. The germline V gene has CDR1 SGHVS and CDR2 FNYEAQ. The germline V and J ends were trimmed by 1 base and 2 bases, with 10 bases remaining between them. CDR3 length equals 15 residues. CDR3 protein: CASSLEARNTDTQYF. The CDR3 DNA sequence: TGTGCCAGCAGCTTAGAGGCCAGAAACACAGATACGCAGTATTTT.

V gene TRBV30 combines with J gene TRBJ2-5; perhaps TRBD1 as D (5 bases). The germline V and J ends were trimmed by 2 bases and 4 bases, with 17 bases remaining between them. CDR3 length: 15 amino acids. Germline V lookup: CDR1 GTSNPN, CDR2 SVGIG (reference sequence). CDR3 nucleotides: TGTGCCTGGAGTCGGGCCAGGGTAATTACAGAGACCCAGTACTTC. This translates into CAWSRARVITETQYF.

This chain connects TRBV11-1 to TRBJ2-3, with 12 positions matching TRBD2. The V and J ends lost 5 bases and 3 bases, in that order; junction bases with no gene match: 15. The germline V gene encodes CDR1 SGHAT and CDR2 FQDESV (reference sequence). The CDR3 is 19 amino acids. In DNA form, the CDR3 reads TGTGCCAGCAGCCCCCGGTTGGAGCGTCTAGCGGGAGGGACAGATACGCAGTATTTT. Its translation is CASSPRLERLAGGTDTQYF.

This rearrangement joins TRBV9 to TRBJ2-2; D is unclear. The CDR3 sequence is 17 residues long. Germline values: CDR1 SGDLS, CDR2 YYNGEE. V dropped 3 bases and J dropped 3 bases, with 18 bases sitting between them. CDR3 region: CASSALGSGPDTGELFF. In DNA form, the CDR3 reads TGTGCCAGCAGCGCCCTCGGGTCGGGCCCCGACACCGGGGAGCTGTTTTTT.

The chain links TRBV2 to TRBJ2-1; 10 bases fit TRBD2. The V segment lost 9 bases and the J segment 4 bases; nucleotides outside the gene matches: 9. Germline assignment: CDR1 SNHLY and CDR2 FYNNEI. The CDR3 spans 15 residues. In DNA form, the CDR3 reads TGTGCCAGTCTGACCCTAGCGGGGGTTTACAATGAGCAGTTCTTC. It codes for CASLTLAGVYNEQFF.

This chain links TRBV4-3 with TRBJ2-2; the match to TRBD2 covers 13 bases. Germline-derived CDR1 and CDR2 are LGHNA and YSLEER. The CDR3 spans 22 residues. Trimming took 4 bases from V and 7 from J; bases not matched to a gene: 24. CDR3 residues: CASSPTQVTSGRAHMTIGELFF. In DNA form, the CDR3 reads TGCGCCAGCAGCCCCACTCAAGTCACTAGCGGGAGGGCCCATATGACAATCGGGGAGCTGTTTTTT.

With respect to this clone: At the DNA level, this CDR3 is encoded by other sequences in the same sample as well. This chain uses TRBV7-9 with TRBJ2-1; 12 bases map to TRBD1. This CDR3 has 15 amino acids. The V gene's germline CDR1 is SEHNR and CDR2 FQNEAQ (reference sequence). Trimming removed 4 bases from V and 7 bases from J; junction bases left unmatched: 5. The CDR3 bases are TGTGCCAGCAGCTCGGGACAGGGGGCTAGGAATGAGCAGTTCTTC. It specifies CASSSGQGARNEQFF.

The rearrangement joins TRBV27 to TRBJ2-7, with D unresolved. The CDR3 spans 14 residues. V was clipped by 5 bases and J by 6 bases, with 17 bases between them. From germline, CDR1 is MNHEY and CDR2 SMNVEV (reference sequence). CDR3 amino acids: CASSPYTGRGEQYF. The CDR3 bases are TGTGCCAGCAGTCCCTACACGGGCCGTGGCGAGCAGTACTTC.

CDR3 DNA: TGTGCCAGCAGCGAACAAGGAGCACGTCGGGAGACCCAGTACTTC. It codes for CASSEQGARRETQYF. The chain uses TRBV9 and TRBJ2-5; D remains ambiguous. Trimming left V 3 bases short and J 5 bases short, with 17 bases between. Germline assignment: CDR1 SGDLS and CDR2 YYNGEE. The CDR3 is 15 residues long.

On this clone: The sample has other DNA sequences that encode this CDR3 too. The genes are TRBV5-6 and TRBJ1-3; 7 nucleotides agree with TRBD1. The CDR3 covers 14 residues. The V segment lost 2 bases and the J segment 3 bases; nucleotides outside the gene matches: 2. Germline CDR1 and CDR2: SGHDT and YYEEEE. In DNA, the CDR3 is TGTGCCAGCAGCTTACAGGGGAGTGGAAACACCATATATTTT. Translated: CASSLQGSGNTIYF.

Turning to this clone: The same CDR3 can be traced to other DNA sequences in this sample. V is TRBV5-1 and J is TRBJ1-2; no definite D call. Per the germline V gene, CDR1 is SGHRS and CDR2 is YFSETQ. CDR3 size: 14 residues. V was clipped by 0 bases and J by 0 bases, with 6 bases between them. The chain's CDR3 is CASSLAPANYGYTF. The CDR3 DNA reads as TGCGCCAGCAGCTTGGCTCCGGCTAACTATGGCTACACCTTC.